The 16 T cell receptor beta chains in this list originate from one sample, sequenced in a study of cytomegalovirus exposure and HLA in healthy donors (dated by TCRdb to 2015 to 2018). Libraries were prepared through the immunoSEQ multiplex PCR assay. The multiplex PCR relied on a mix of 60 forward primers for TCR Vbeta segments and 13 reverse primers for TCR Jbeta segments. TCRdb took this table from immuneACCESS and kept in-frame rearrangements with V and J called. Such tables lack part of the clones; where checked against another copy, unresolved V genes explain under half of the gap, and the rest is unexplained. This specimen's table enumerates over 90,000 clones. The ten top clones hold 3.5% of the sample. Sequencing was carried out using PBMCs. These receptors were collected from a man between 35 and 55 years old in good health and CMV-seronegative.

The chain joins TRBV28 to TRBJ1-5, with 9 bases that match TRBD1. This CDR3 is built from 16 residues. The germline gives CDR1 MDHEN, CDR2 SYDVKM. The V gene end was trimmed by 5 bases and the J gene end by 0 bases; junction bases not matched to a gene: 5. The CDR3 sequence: CASSPGTGFSNQPQHF. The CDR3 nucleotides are TGTGCCAGCAGTCCCGGGACAGGGTTTAGCAATCAGCCCCAGCATTTT.

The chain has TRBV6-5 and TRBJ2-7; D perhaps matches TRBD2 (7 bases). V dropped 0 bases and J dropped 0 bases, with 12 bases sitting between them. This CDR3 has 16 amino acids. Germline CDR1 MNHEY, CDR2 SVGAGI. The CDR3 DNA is TGTGCCAGCAGTTACTCGAACCGGGGGGCCTCCTACGAGCAGTACTTC. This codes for CASSYSNRGASYEQYF.

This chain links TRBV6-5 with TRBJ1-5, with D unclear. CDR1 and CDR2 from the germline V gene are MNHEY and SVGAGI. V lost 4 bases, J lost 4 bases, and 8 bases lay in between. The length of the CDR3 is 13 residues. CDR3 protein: CASSLNINQPQHF. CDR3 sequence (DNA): TGTGCCAGCAGTTTGAACATAAATCAGCCCCAGCATTTT.

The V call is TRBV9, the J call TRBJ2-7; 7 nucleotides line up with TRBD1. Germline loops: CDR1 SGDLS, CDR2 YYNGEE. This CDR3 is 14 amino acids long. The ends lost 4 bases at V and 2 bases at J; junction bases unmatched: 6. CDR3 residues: CASSFRDSPYEQYF. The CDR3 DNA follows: TGTGCCAGCAGCTTCCGGGACAGTCCCTACGAGCAGTACTTC.

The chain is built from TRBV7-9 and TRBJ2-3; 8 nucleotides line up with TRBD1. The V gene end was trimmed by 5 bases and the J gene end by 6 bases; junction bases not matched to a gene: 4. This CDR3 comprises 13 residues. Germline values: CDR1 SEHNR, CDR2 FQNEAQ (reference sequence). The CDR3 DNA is TGTGCCAGCAGCCGGACAGGGAGGGATACGCAGTATTTT. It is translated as CASSRTGRDTQYF.

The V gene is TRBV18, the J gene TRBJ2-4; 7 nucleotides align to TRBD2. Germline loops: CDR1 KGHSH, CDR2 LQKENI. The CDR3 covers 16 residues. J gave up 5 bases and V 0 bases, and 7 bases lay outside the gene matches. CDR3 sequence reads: CASSPPNREGQNIQYF. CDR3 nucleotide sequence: TGTGCCAGCTCACCACCGAATAGGGAGGGTCAAAACATTCAGTACTTC.

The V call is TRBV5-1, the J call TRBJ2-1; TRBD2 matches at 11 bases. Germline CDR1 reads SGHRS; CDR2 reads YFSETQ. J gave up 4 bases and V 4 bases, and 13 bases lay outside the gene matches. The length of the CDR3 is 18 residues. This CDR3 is CASSLGVTSGKSYNEQFF. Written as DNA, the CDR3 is TGCGCCAGCAGCCTAGGGGTGACTAGCGGGAAAAGTTACAATGAGCAGTTCTTC.

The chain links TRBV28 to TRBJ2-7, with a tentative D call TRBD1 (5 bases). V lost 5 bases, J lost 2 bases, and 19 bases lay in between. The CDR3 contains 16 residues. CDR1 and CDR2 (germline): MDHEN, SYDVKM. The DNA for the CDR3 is TGTGCCAGCAGTCTCCCGACAGCCCCTCGGCCCTACGAGCAGTACTTC. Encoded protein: CASSLPTAPRPYEQYF.

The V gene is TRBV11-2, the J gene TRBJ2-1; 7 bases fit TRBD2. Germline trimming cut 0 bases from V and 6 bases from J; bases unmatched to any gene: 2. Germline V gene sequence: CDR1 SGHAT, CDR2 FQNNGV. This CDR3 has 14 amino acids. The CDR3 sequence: CASSLDGGGNEQFF. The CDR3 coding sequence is TGTGCCAGCAGCTTAGATGGGGGGGGCAATGAGCAGTTCTTC.

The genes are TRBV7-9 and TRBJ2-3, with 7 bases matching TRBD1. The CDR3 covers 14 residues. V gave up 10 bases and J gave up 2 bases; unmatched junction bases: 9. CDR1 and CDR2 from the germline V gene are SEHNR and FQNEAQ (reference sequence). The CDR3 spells CATLPGQLTDTQYF. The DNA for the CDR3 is TGTGCCACCCTACCGGGACAGCTCACAGATACGCAGTATTTT.

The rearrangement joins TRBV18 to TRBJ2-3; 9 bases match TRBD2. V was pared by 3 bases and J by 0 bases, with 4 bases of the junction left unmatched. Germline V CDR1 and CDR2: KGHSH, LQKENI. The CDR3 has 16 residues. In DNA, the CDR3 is TGTGCCAGCTCACCTGAGCTAGCGGGGAGCACAGATACGCAGTATTTT. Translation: CASSPELAGSTDTQYF.

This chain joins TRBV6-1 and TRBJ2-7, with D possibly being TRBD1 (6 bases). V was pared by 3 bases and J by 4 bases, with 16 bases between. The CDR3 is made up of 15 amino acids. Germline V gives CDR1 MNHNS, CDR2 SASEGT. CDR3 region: CASSDGTARGYEQYF. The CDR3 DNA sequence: TGTGCCAGCAGTGACGGGACGGCGAGGGGGTACGAGCAGTACTTC.

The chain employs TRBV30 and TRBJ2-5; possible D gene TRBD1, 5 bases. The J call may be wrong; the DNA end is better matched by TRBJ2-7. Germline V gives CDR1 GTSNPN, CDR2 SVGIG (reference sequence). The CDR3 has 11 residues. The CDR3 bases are TGTGCCTGGTCTCAGGGCCACGAGCAGTACTTC. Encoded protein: CAWSQGHEQYF.

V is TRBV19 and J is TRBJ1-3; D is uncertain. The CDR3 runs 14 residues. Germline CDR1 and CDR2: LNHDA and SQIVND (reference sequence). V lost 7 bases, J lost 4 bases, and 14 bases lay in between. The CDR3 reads CASIDLKRGNTIYF. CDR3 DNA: TGTGCCAGTATAGACCTGAAGCGAGGAAACACCATATATTTT.

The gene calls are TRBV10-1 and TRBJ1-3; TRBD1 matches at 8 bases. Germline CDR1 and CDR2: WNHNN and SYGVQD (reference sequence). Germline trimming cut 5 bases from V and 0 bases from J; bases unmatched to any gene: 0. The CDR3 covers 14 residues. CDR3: CASSTGGSGNTIYF. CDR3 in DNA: TGCGCCAGCAGTACAGGGGGCTCTGGAAACACCATATATTTT.

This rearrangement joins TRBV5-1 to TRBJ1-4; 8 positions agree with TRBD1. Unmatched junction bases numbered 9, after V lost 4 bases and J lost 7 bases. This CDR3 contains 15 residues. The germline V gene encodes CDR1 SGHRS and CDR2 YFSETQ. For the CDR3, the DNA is TGCGCCAGCAGCGGAGAGGACAGGGTGCGTGAAAAACTGTTTTTT. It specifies CASSGEDRVREKLFF.